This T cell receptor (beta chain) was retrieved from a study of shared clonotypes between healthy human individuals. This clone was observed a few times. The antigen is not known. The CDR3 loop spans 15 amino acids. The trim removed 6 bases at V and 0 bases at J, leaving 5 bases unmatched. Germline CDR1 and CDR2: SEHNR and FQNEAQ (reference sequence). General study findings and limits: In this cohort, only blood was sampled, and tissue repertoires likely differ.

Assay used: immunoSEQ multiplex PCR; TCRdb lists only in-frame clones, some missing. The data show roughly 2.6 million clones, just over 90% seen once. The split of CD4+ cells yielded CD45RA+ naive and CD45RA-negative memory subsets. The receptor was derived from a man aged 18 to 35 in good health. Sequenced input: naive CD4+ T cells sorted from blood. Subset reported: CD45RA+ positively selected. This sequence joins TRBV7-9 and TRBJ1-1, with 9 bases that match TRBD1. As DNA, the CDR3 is TGTGCCAGCAGGGGGACAGGGAGCATGAACACTGAAGCTTTCTTT. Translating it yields CASRGTGSMNTEAFF.